This record covers a single TCR beta chain. Its antigen is not identified. This entry is derived from a study of OX40 agonist ivuxolimab in advanced cancers. Turning to the study itself: Patients were treated with intravenous ivuxolimab, dosed at 0.01 to 10 mg/kg and infused every 2 weeks. People who had prior anti-PD-1, anti-PD-L1 or anti-CTLA-4 therapy could take part, and under 45% had some. Whole-study findings and limits: Circulating CD4+ and CD8+ T cells showed clonal expansion by week 6 at 0.1 to 3.0 mg/kg.

Prior autoimmune disease or systemic immunosuppression barred patients. TCRdb's copy holds only in-frame clones and misses some; the assay was immunoSEQ multiplex PCR. The sample contains 65,000 to 95,000 clones, around nine tenths of which appear only once. The specimen comprised CD4+ or CD8+ T cells sorted from blood, sampled in a trial of the OX40 agonist ivuxolimab. The clonotype originates from an adult with an advanced solid tumor such as melanoma, head and neck, liver or kidney cancer.

CDR3 sequence: CSVSIHTGELFF. CDR3 nucleotides: TGCAGCGTTAGTATTCACACCGGGGAGCTGTTTTTT. The chain combines TRBV29-1 with TRBJ2-2, with D unresolved. This CDR3 has 12 amino acids. The germline CDR1 and CDR2 sequences are SQVTM and ANQGSEA. Between the trimmed V and J ends, which lost 5 bases and 3 bases, there was a span of 7 bases.